This passage covers 15 T cell receptor beta chains from one sample sequenced in a study of T-cell reconstitution after alpha-beta-depleted transplantation in children. TCRbeta library construction was performed incorporating unique molecular identifiers. Via MiXCR, TCRdb re-called the PCR reads, giving one row per CDR3 protein. The sample lists about 29,000 distinct CDR3 sequences, about 6.3% occurring once. Sequencing was performed on PBMCs, mostly from graft donor cells, taken 180 days after TCRalphabeta/CD19-depleted stem cell transplant. These receptors came from a male patient between 5 and 17 years old who had a stem cell transplant for acute myeloid leukemia, so the T cells may come from the graft donor.

This clonotype has ten or more counts. The chain recombines TRBV28 with TRBJ1-1; 7 bases align to TRBD1. CDR3 size: 16 residues. The ends lost 5 bases at V and 0 bases at J; junction bases unmatched: 9. The germline V gene has CDR1 MDHEN and CDR2 SYDVKM. The CDR3 DNA is TGTGCCAGCAGTCCGTCGACAGGGAGCATGAACACTGAAGCTTTCTTT. This sequence encodes CASSPSTGSMNTEAFF.

By sample share, this clonotype is medium-sized (0.01 to 0.1%). This chain uses TRBV4-3 with TRBJ1-6; possibly TRBD1 for D (6 bases). This CDR3 has 12 amino acids. The germline V gene has CDR1 LGHNA and CDR2 YSLEER. Trimming cost V 9 bases and J 6 bases, with 9 bases left between them. The CDR3: CASGQFNSPLHF. CDR3 in DNA: TGCGCCAGTGGACAGTTTAATTCACCCCTCCACTTT.

At least ten counts were recorded for this clonotype. The chain has TRBV7-3 and TRBJ2-1; D is uncertain. This CDR3 is 11 amino acids long. V dropped 2 bases and J dropped 8 bases, with 4 bases sitting between them. In germline, CDR1 is SGHTA, CDR2 FQGTGA. The CDR3 DNA reads as TGTGCCAGCAGCTTAGATGATGAGCAGTTCTTC. Translating gives CASSLDDEQFF.

The rearrangement uses TRBV19 and TRBJ2-1; TRBD2 matches 14 bases. CDR3 length: 15 amino acids. The V gene end was trimmed by 4 bases and the J gene end by 10 bases; junction bases not matched to a gene: 6. The germline V gene has CDR1 LNHDA and CDR2 SQIVND (reference sequence). DNA of the CDR3: TGTGCCAGTAGTACCTGGACTAGCGGGAGGAACGAGCAGTTCTTC. Protein product: CASSTWTSGRNEQFF.

By its share, this clonotype is medium-sized (0.01 to 0.1%). This rearrangement joins TRBV29-1 to TRBJ2-2, with 8 bases matching TRBD1. J gave up 1 base and V 6 bases, and 1 base lay outside the gene matches. CDR1 and CDR2 from the germline V gene are SQVTM and ANQGSEA. The CDR3 has 13 residues. CDR3 nucleotide sequence: TGCAGCGTCGGGACAGGGAACACCGGGGAGCTGTTTTTT. It codes for CSVGTGNTGELFF.

The table lists this clonotype with many counts. The rearrangement uses TRBV20-1 and TRBJ2-3; TRBD2 might be the D (6 bases). Looked up from germline, CDR1 is DFQATT and CDR2 is SNEGSKA (reference sequence). This CDR3 has 13 amino acids. V lost 3 bases, J lost 1 base, and 8 bases lay in between. The chain's CDR3 is CSARGLRTDTQYF. The CDR3 coding sequence is TGCAGTGCTAGGGGACTCCGCACAGATACGCAGTATTTT.

This clonotype appeared many times. The chain uses TRBV11-2 and TRBJ2-1; a weak D match, TRBD2 (7 bases). The length of the CDR3 is 14 residues. Germline V gives CDR1 SGHAT, CDR2 FQNNGV. V was clipped by 9 bases and J by 7 bases, with 19 bases between them. Here the CDR3 reads CASGHLGGVNEQFF. The CDR3 nucleotides are TGTGCCAGTGGACACTTAGGGGGGGTAAATGAGCAGTTCTTC.

By proportion, this clonotype is medium-sized. The V and J genes are TRBV7-2 and TRBJ2-1, with TRBD2 identical over 7 bases. Germline CDR1 reads SGHTA; CDR2 reads FQGNSA. This CDR3 is 16 amino acids long. Trimming cost V 5 bases and J 0 bases; bases outside gene matches: 7. CDR3 DNA: TGTGCCAGCAGCCCCTGGGGGGGTAGCTCCTACAATGAGCAGTTCTTC. This sequence encodes CASSPWGGSSYNEQFF.

This clonotype was picked up many times. The chain employs TRBV20-1 and TRBJ1-5, with 7 bases identical to TRBD1. The V gene's germline CDR1 is DFQATT and CDR2 SNEGSKA (reference sequence). The CDR3 has 15 residues. With 4 bases clipped from V and 2 bases from J, the junction kept 8 bases outside the gene matches. Here the CDR3 reads CSAKAHRGRNQPQHF. The CDR3 DNA reads as TGCAGTGCTAAGGCACACAGGGGACGCAATCAGCCCCAGCATTTT.

This clonotype was observed at least ten times. The chain uses TRBV27 and TRBJ2-1, with 7 bases identical to TRBD2. The CDR3 spans 14 residues. Germline CDR1 MNHEY, CDR2 SMNVEV (reference sequence). V lost 7 bases, J lost 8 bases, and 11 bases stayed unmatched. The CDR3 sequence: CASTPSWGRDEQFF. CDR3 DNA sequence: TGTGCCAGCACCCCCTCGTGGGGGAGGGATGAGCAGTTCTTC.

This clonotype occurred many times. V usage is TRBV30 and J usage is TRBJ1-3, with 7 bases lining up with TRBD1. Germline lookup yields CDR1 GTSNPN and CDR2 SVGIG (reference sequence). The CDR3 consists of 15 residues. V lost 3 bases and J lost 0; bases outside the gene matches: 5. The chain's CDR3 is CAWSMGQSSGNTIYF. CDR3 nucleotide sequence: TGTGCCTGGAGCATGGGACAGAGCTCTGGAAACACCATATATTTT.

This clonotype has at least ten counts. The chain has TRBV5-1 and TRBJ2-7, with D tentatively TRBD1 (5 bases). The CDR3 has 16 amino acids. With 0 bases removed from V and 0 bases from J, the gap between germline ends came to 13 bases. Germline CDR1 is SGHRS and CDR2 is YFSETQ. The CDR3 nucleotides are TGCGCCAGCAGCTTGGGGGGCATCGGAAGCTCCTACGAGCAGTACTTC. Encoded protein: CASSLGGIGSSYEQYF.

This clonotype has a count of ten or more. The CDR3: CSAEAGLADYEQYF. The CDR3 DNA is TGCAGTGCGGAGGCAGGTCTAGCGGATTACGAGCAGTACTTC. The V and J genes are TRBV20-1 and TRBJ2-7, with TRBD2 identical over 7 bases. V lost 6 bases, J lost 4 bases, and 12 bases stayed unmatched. The CDR3 consists of 14 residues. CDR1 and CDR2 from the germline V gene are DFQATT and SNEGSKA (reference sequence).

This clonotype has a count of ten or more. V usage is TRBV5-4 and J usage is TRBJ1-1, with D unclear. V was shortened by 2 bases and J by 3 bases, with 14 bases between the two germline ends. The CDR3 has 15 amino acids. Germline CDR1 reads SGHNT; CDR2 reads YYREEE (reference sequence). As DNA, the CDR3 is TGTGCCAGCAGCTTATTCAGGACGAAGCACACTGAAGCTTTCTTT. Translation: CASSLFRTKHTEAFF.

This clonotype showed up many times. V and J are TRBV7-2 and TRBJ2-7, with TRBD1 identical over 9 bases. CDR1 and CDR2 from the germline V gene are SGHTA and FQGNSA. The trim removed 1 base at V and 3 bases at J, leaving 4 bases unmatched. This CDR3 has 15 amino acids. The CDR3 is CASSLGGTGYYEQYF. The CDR3 DNA reads TGTGCCAGCAGCTTAGGAGGGACAGGGTACTACGAGCAGTACTTC.